Here is one T cell receptor (beta chain) with its context. The data were obtained in a study of blood T cell repertoires in COVID-19. Study in general: Sites across the United States, Italy and Spain contributed samples from acute and convalescent COVID-19.

Assay used: immunoSEQ multiplex PCR; TCRdb lists only in-frame clones, some missing. The table has a few hundred thousand clones, 80% to 85% seen once; the top ten hold less than 5%. Germline V lookup: CDR1 SGHDN, CDR2 FVKESK. There are 15 residues in the CDR3. After removal of 1 base from V and 5 bases from J, the junction contained 3 bases not matched to a gene. The gene calls are TRBV14 and TRBJ2-3; 10 positions match TRBD2. The sample comprised peripheral blood. The sequence was obtained from a man aged 55-75 years with acute or convalescent COVID-19. The CDR3 DNA follows: TGTGCCAGCAGCCAAGGCCCTAGCGGGGGAGATACGCAGTATTTT. It codes for CASSQGPSGGDTQYF.